The sequence of this T cell receptor beta chain was determined in a study of T cell changes during pregnancy in multiple sclerosis. The CDR3 has 15 amino acids. V dropped 4 bases and J dropped 0; count of bases not matched to a gene: 5. The germline CDR1 and CDR2 sequences are KGHSH and LQKENI. Only in-frame clones appear in the TCRdb table, and some are missing; sequencing was by immunoSEQ multiplex PCR. The sample has 65,000 to 75,000 clones, under 95% seen once. This clone showed up just once. The rearrangement joins TRBV18 to TRBJ1-1, with 7 bases aligning to TRBD1. This specimen consisted of peripheral blood, obtained in the third trimester of pregnancy. This receptor was taken from a female donor in good health, enrolled as a control in a pregnancy study. The CDR3 region is CASSLGQVMNTEAFF. CDR3 nucleotides: TGTGCCAGCTCACTCGGACAGGTCATGAACACTGAAGCTTTCTTT.